The 21 T cell receptor beta chains reported below all come from one sample, sequenced in a study of blood T cell repertoires in COVID-19. Measured with immunoSEQ multiplex PCR; TCRdb has only the in-frame clones, and not every one. The table has approximately 440,000 clones, about 90% seen once. Sequenced material: PBMCs or T cells enriched from blood (not recorded which). These receptors all come from a man aged 18 to 29 who had recovered from COVID-19.

The chain uses TRBV19 and TRBJ1-1; TRBD1 matches 8 bases. Germline loops: CDR1 LNHDA, CDR2 SQIVND (reference sequence). The CDR3 spans 14 residues. Trimming took 5 bases from V and 3 from J; bases not matched to a gene: 5. The CDR3 reads CASSVDREDTEAFF. CDR3 nucleotide sequence: TGTGCCAGTAGTGTGGACAGGGAGGACACTGAAGCTTTCTTT. Combining the CDR3 with reference TRBV19 and TRBJ1-1 gives the whole variable domain DGGITQSPKYLFRKEGQNVTLSCEQNLNHDAMYWYRQDPGQGLRLIYYSQIVNDFQKGDIAEGYSVSREKKESFPLTVTSAQKNPTAFYLCASSVDREDTEAFFGQGTRLTVV.

The CDR3 DNA is TGTGCCAGTAGTATCGGACAGGAGTTCCTCTATGGCTACACCTTC. This encodes CASSIGQEFLYGYTF. This sequence joins TRBV19 and TRBJ1-2, with 7 bases fitting TRBD1. The CDR3 is made up of 15 amino acids. Per the germline V gene, CDR1 is LNHDA and CDR2 is SQIVND (reference sequence). J was trimmed by 4 bases and V by 3 bases; bases with no gene match: 8.

The V gene is TRBV9, the J gene TRBJ2-3; 9 positions agree with TRBD2. CDR1 and CDR2 (germline): SGDLS, YYNGEE. The CDR3 has 17 residues. Trimming cost V 0 bases and J 6 bases; bases outside gene matches: 11. CDR3 bases: TGTGCCAGCAGCGTAGTCGCTAGCGGGAACCCCGGGGATACGCAGTATTTT. Translating gives CASSVVASGNPGDTQYF. The complete variable domain, with remaining parts taken from reference TRBV9 and TRBJ2-3, reads DSGVTQTPKHLITATGQRVTLRCSPRSGDLSVYWYQQSLDQGLQFLIQYYNGEERAKGNILERFSAQQFPDLHSELNLSSLELGDSALYFCASSVVASGNPGDTQYFGPGTRLTVL.

V is TRBV11-2 and J is TRBJ1-5, with D maybe TRBD1 (6 bases). This CDR3 region has 16 residues. CDR1 and CDR2 (germline): SGHAT, FQNNGV. The V end lost 5 bases, the J end lost 0 bases, and 14 bases lay between the germline ends. CDR3 protein: CASSPRQAPSNQPQHF. CDR3 DNA sequence: TGTGCCAGCAGCCCCCGACAGGCCCCTAGCAATCAGCCCCAGCATTTT.

The V and J genes are TRBV27 and TRBJ2-5, with D perhaps matching TRBD1 (6 bases). There are 15 residues in the CDR3. V was trimmed by 2 bases and J by 5 bases, leaving 15 bases between them. CDR1 and CDR2 (germline): MNHEY, SMNVEV (reference sequence). The CDR3 protein is CASSLEQGGYETQYF. The CDR3 bases are TGTGCCAGCAGTTTAGAACAGGGTGGATATGAGACCCAGTACTTC.

The J gene is TRBJ2-1, the V gene TRBV1; the table names TRBD2, a call not compared with the DNA. TRBV1 is assigned pseudogene status. This CDR3 has 14 residues. CDR3 sequence (DNA): TGCACCAGCAGCCAAGATGCAAAGCGGGATGAGCAGTTCTTC. Translating it yields CTSSQDAKRDEQFF.

The gene calls are TRBV19 and TRBJ1-2; TRBD1 aligns across 8 bases. J was trimmed by 5 bases and V by 8 bases; bases with no gene match: 10. Germline assignment: CDR1 LNHDA and CDR2 SQIVND (reference sequence). The CDR3 covers 14 residues. The CDR3 DNA reads TGTGCCAGTGCCAGGACAGGGATTGGGTATGGCTACACCTTC. Translating it yields CASARTGIGYGYTF.

In this sample, this clone turned up once. The chain carries TRBV7-9 and TRBJ2-5; 9 nucleotides line up with TRBD2. V shed 4 bases and J 5 bases; nucleotides not matched to a gene: 5. Germline lookup yields CDR1 SEHNR and CDR2 FQNEAQ (reference sequence). The CDR3 is 14 amino acids. The CDR3 nucleotides are TGTGCCAGCAGCTCCGGGACTAGCACGGAGACCCAGTACTTC. This encodes CASSSGTSTETQYF.

The gene calls are TRBV29-1 and TRBJ2-5; 13 nucleotides match TRBD2. Germline values: CDR1 SQVTM, CDR2 ANQGSEA. The CDR3 is 12 residues long. V was clipped by 7 bases and J by 4 bases; unmatched bases: 0. The chain's CDR3 is CSGTSGRETQYF. The CDR3 DNA follows: TGCAGCGGGACTAGCGGGAGAGAGACCCAGTACTTC. Together with reference TRBV29-1 and TRBJ2-5, the CDR3 gives the full variable domain: SAVISQKPSRDICQRGTSLTIQCQVDSQVTMMFWYRQQPGQSLTLIATANQGSEATYESGFVIDKFPISRPNLTFSTLTVSNMSPEDSSIYLCSGTSGRETQYFGPGTRLLVL.

This chain joins TRBV10-3 and TRBJ2-1; weak D call: TRBD2 (6 bases). This CDR3 spans 12 amino acids. Germline V gene lookup returns CDR1 ENHRY and CDR2 SYGVKD. V was pared by 8 bases and J by 8 bases, with 13 bases between. CDR3 sequence reads: CAISQTGDEQFF. The CDR3 DNA reads as TGTGCCATCTCTCAGACGGGGGATGAGCAGTTCTTC.

This clone came up once. The V and J genes are TRBV1 and TRBJ2-2; the D segment call TRBD1 is taken from the table without a DNA check. TRBV1 counts as a pseudogene. The CDR3 spans 15 residues. CDR3 coding DNA: TGCACCAGCAGCCAGGTAGGGGTTAACACCGGGGAGCTGTTTTTT. Its protein is CTSSQVGVNTGELFF.

The rearrangement uses TRBV11-2 and TRBJ2-2; TRBD1 agrees at 10 bases. The J segment lost 7 bases and the V segment lost 5 bases, leaving 10 bases of the junction unmatched. Germline V lookup: CDR1 SGHAT, CDR2 FQNNGV. The CDR3 loop spans 16 amino acids. The CDR3 protein is CASSDRGLGVGGELFF. CDR3 coding DNA: TGTGCCAGCAGCGACAGGGGGCTTGGAGTCGGCGGGGAGCTGTTTTTT.

This chain connects TRBV7-2 to TRBJ2-7, with 8 bases lining up with TRBD2. Germline V gene data show CDR1 as SGHTA and CDR2 as FQGNSA. Unmatched junction bases numbered 6, after V lost 1 base and J lost 4 bases. The CDR3 consists of 15 residues. Here the CDR3 DNA reads TGTGCCAGCAGCTTAGGGGCGGGGGGCGAGTACGAGCAGTACTTC. Protein sequence: CASSLGAGGEYEQYF.

V and J are TRBV2 and TRBJ2-3; 10 nucleotides align to TRBD2. The CDR3 has 15 residues. The V gene's germline CDR1 is SNHLY and CDR2 FYNNEI. V gave up 2 bases and J gave up 4 bases; unmatched junction bases: 3. DNA for the CDR3: TGTGCCAGCAGTGAAAGAAGCGGGAGGGCAGATACGCAGTATTTT. Residues: CASSERSGRADTQYF. Using reference TRBV2 and TRBJ2-3 for the parts outside the CDR3, the full variable domain is EPEVTQTPSHQVTQMGQEVILRCVPISNHLYFYWYRQILGQKVEFLVSFYNNEISEKSEIFDDQFSVERPDGSNFTLKIRSTKLEDSAMYFCASSERSGRADTQYFGPGTRLTVL.

This chain links TRBV27 with TRBJ2-1; possibly TRBD2 for D (5 bases). Germline CDR1 reads MNHEY; CDR2 reads SMNVEV (reference sequence). V gave up 7 bases and J gave up 9 bases, with 22 bases separating them. This CDR3 is built from 15 residues. DNA for the CDR3: TGTGCCAGCACGGGGAACTTGATCCCAATGGGTGAGCAGTTCTTC. Its protein is CASTGNLIPMGEQFF.

The CDR3, as DNA: TGTGCCTGGAGGGTTGGACTACTGGAGTTCTTC. Translated: CAWRVGLLEFF. The gene calls are TRBV30 and TRBJ2-1; perhaps TRBD2 as D (6 bases). CDR3 size: 11 residues. V was cut by 3 bases and J by 14 bases, with 14 bases left in between. Germline CDR1 GTSNPN, CDR2 SVGIG (reference sequence).

The chain recombines TRBV28 with TRBJ2-7; TRBD1 aligns across 7 bases. V was clipped by 6 bases and J by 3 bases; unmatched bases: 14. The length of the CDR3 is 16 residues. CDR1 is MDHEN, CDR2 SYDVKM, per germline. The CDR3 reads CASRPFGGDRDYEQYF. As DNA, the CDR3 is TGTGCCAGCAGACCTTTTGGCGGAGACAGGGACTACGAGCAGTACTTC.

V is TRBV5-1 and J is TRBJ1-2; 8 bases fit TRBD1. This CDR3 is 15 amino acids long. Germline trimming cut 4 bases from V and 3 bases from J; bases unmatched to any gene: 8. Germline loops: CDR1 SGHRS, CDR2 YFSETQ. The CDR3 DNA sequence: TGCGCCAGCAGCCCGCCGGGACAGGAATACTATGGCTACACCTTC. Encoded protein: CASSPPGQEYYGYTF.

The chain employs TRBV12-3 or TRBV12-4 and TRBJ1-1; D gene unclear. The V end was cut by 1 base, the J end by 5 bases, with 8 bases between. This CDR3 comprises 13 residues. Here the CDR3 DNA reads TGTGCCAGCAGTTTAGGTGCCGAGACTGAAGCTTTCTTT. It yields the protein CASSLGAETEAFF.

The chain has TRBV28 and TRBJ2-7; D may be TRBD2 (6 bases). This CDR3 contains 15 residues. V lost 5 bases to trimming and J lost 3 bases, with 17 bases between them. Germline CDR1 reads MDHEN; CDR2 reads SYDVKM. In DNA form, the CDR3 reads TGTGCCAGCAGTCGGGGCAGGAGGGAAAACTACGAGCAGTACTTC. It codes for CASSRGRRENYEQYF.

The V call is TRBV7-9, the J call TRBJ1-1; no firm D call. CDR1 and CDR2 from the germline V gene are SEHNR and FQNEAQ (reference sequence). V gave up 0 bases and J gave up 7 bases, with 6 bases separating them. The CDR3 consists of 12 residues. CDR3 protein: CASSLARIEAFF. The CDR3, as DNA: TGTGCCAGCAGCTTAGCGCGGATTGAAGCTTTCTTT.